These 21 T cell receptor beta chains originate from one sample sequenced in a study of radiotherapy plus CTLA-4 blockade in lung cancer. Here immunoSEQ multiplex PCR was the method, and the copy in TCRdb shows in-frame clones only, minus some. This sample carries fewer than 45,000 clones, approximately 72% of them seen once, and the ten largest clones take approximately 11%. The starting material was peripheral blood, obtained from a patient treated with radiotherapy plus ipilimumab. These receptors came from a human donor with non-small cell lung cancer who had stable disease on radiotherapy plus ipilimumab.

This chain joins TRBV21-1 and TRBJ2-7; TRBD1, the table's D call, was not compared with the DNA. TRBV21-1 is termed a pseudogene. CDR3 length: 15 residues. This chain's CDR3 is CASSKEQGRPYEQYF. For the CDR3, the DNA is TGTGCCAGCAGCAAAGAGCAGGGGCGACCCTACGAGCAGTACTTC.

This chain joins TRBV4-3 and TRBJ1-1; tentative D call: TRBD1 (6 bases). Germline CDR1 and CDR2: LGHNA and YSLEER. There are 15 residues in the CDR3. Trimming left V 3 bases short and J 1 base short, with 12 bases between. The CDR3 region is CASSHTGPGNTEAFF. The DNA for the CDR3 is TGCGCCAGCAGCCACACAGGGCCTGGGAACACTGAAGCTTTCTTT.

CDR3 sequence (DNA): TGTGCCAGCAGCTCTACAACAGGACAGCCCCAGCATTTT. This gives the protein CASSSTTGQPQHF. The V and J genes are TRBV7-6 and TRBJ1-5; D may be TRBD1 (5 bases). V was shortened by 4 bases and J by 7 bases, with 11 bases between the two germline ends. The CDR3 covers 13 residues. Germline loops: CDR1 SGHVS, CDR2 FNYEAQ. The full variable domain, completed using reference TRBV7-6 and TRBJ1-5, is GAGVSQSPRYKVTKRGQDVALRCDPISGHVSLYWYRQALGQGPEFLTYFNYEAQQDKSGLPNDRFSAERPEGSISTLTIQRTEQRDSAMYRCASSSTTGQPQHFGDGTRLSIL.

The rearrangement links TRBV9 to TRBJ1-6, with D perhaps matching TRBD1 (5 bases). CDR3 length: 19 residues. V was trimmed by 3 bases and J by 1 base, leaving 20 bases between them. Per the germline V gene, CDR1 is SGDLS and CDR2 is YYNGEE. This CDR3 reads CASSATQNMGGSYNSPLHF. CDR3 in DNA: TGTGCCAGCAGCGCCACGCAGAACATGGGGGGATCCTATAATTCACCCCTCCACTTT.

This clone has a single count. This rearrangement joins TRBV2 to TRBJ2-7, with 8 bases lining up with TRBD1. Looked up from germline, CDR1 is SNHLY and CDR2 is FYNNEI. This CDR3 is built from 19 residues. V trimming: 3 bases; J trimming: 5 bases; junction bases outside the gene matches: 21. CDR3 protein: CASSDVTGTGFSSGHEQYF. The CDR3 region has the DNA TGTGCCAGCAGTGACGTTACCGGGACAGGATTCTCCTCAGGCCACGAGCAGTACTTC.

This chain uses TRBV7-8 with TRBJ2-7, with D unresolved. Germline values: CDR1 SGHVS, CDR2 FQNEAQ. V gave up 1 base and J gave up 5 bases, with 9 bases separating them. The CDR3 totals 13 residues. In DNA form, the CDR3 reads TGTGCCAGCAGCTTAGTGCTTGGAGACGAGCAGTACTTC. Translated, it gives CASSLVLGDEQYF.

This clone has a single count. The genes are TRBV12-5 and TRBJ2-7; D perhaps matches TRBD2 (5 bases). The CDR3 covers 16 residues. Germline CDR1 and CDR2: LGHNT and FRNRAP. V was clipped by 5 bases and J by 2 bases, with 19 bases between them. The CDR3 DNA is TGTGCTAGTGGTCAACGACCCGAGGGATTTGCCTACGAGCAGTACTTC. Translated, it gives CASGQRPEGFAYEQYF.

This clone was seen more than once but under ten times. This chain links TRBV5-1 with TRBJ2-5; D gene unclear. The germline V gene encodes CDR1 SGHRS and CDR2 YFSETQ. This CDR3 comprises 12 residues. Trimming pared 1 base from V and 2 bases from J, leaving 3 bases between. The CDR3 sequence: CASSLRQETQYF. The CDR3 DNA reads TGCGCCAGCAGCTTGCGTCAAGAGACCCAGTACTTC.

The chain joins TRBV7-8 to TRBJ2-7, with 11 bases matching TRBD2. The J segment lost 1 base and the V segment lost 2 bases, leaving 1 base of the junction unmatched. The germline gives CDR1 SGHVS, CDR2 FQNEAQ. This CDR3 contains 15 residues. In nucleotides, the CDR3 is TGTGCCAGCAGCTTAACTAGCGGGGGTTCCTACGAGCAGTACTTC. This gives the protein CASSLTSGGSYEQYF.

The chain uses TRBV5-1 and TRBJ2-7; no clear D. The germline gives CDR1 SGHRS, CDR2 YFSETQ. Trimming removed 4 bases at V and 7 bases at J, with 15 bases between. There are 13 residues in the CDR3. The CDR3: CASSPNLQEEQYF. CDR3 DNA sequence: TGCGCCAGCAGCCCGAATCTTCAAGAGGAGCAGTACTTC.

V and J are TRBV18 and TRBJ1-3; maybe TRBD1 (5 bases). The CDR3 contains 13 residues. Per the germline V gene, CDR1 is KGHSH and CDR2 is LQKENI. Trimming took 6 bases from V and 4 from J, leaving 10 bases between them. The CDR3 protein is CASSPDSGNTIYF. Here the CDR3 DNA reads TGTGCCAGCTCCCCCGACAGCGGAAACACCATATATTTT.

The chain uses TRBV28 and TRBJ1-4; D may be TRBD1 (5 bases). CDR1 is MDHEN and CDR2 is SYDVKM in the germline V gene. Trimming took 4 bases from V and 6 from J, leaving 6 bases between them. This CDR3 has 12 residues. CDR3 in DNA: TGTGCCAGCAGTTCCAGGGATGAAAAACTGTTTTTT. Translated, it gives CASSSRDEKLFF.

The CDR3 DNA follows: TGCAGCGTTGACCGGGGAGATGAAAAACTGTTTTTT. Translation: CSVDRGDEKLFF. The chain carries TRBV29-1 and TRBJ1-4; no clear D gene. CDR1 and CDR2 from the germline V gene are SQVTM and ANQGSEA. V was clipped by 3 bases and J by 6 bases, with 8 bases between them. This CDR3 has 12 amino acids.

The chain carries TRBV5-1 and TRBJ2-7, with a weak D call TRBD1 (6 bases). Trimming removed 4 bases from V and 2 bases from J, with 10 bases in between. Germline V gene data show CDR1 as SGHRS and CDR2 as YFSETQ. The CDR3 extends over 13 amino acids. The CDR3 here is CASSGAGAYEQYF. CDR3 coding DNA: TGCGCCAGCAGCGGGGCAGGGGCCTACGAGCAGTACTTC. Based on the CDR3 plus reference TRBV5-1 and TRBJ2-7, the full variable domain is KAGVTQTPRYLIKTRGQQVTLSCSPISGHRSVSWYQQTPGQGLQFLFEYFSETQRNKGNFPGRFSGRQFSNSRSEMNVSTLELGDSALYLCASSGAGAYEQYFGPGTRLTVT.

This clone was detected a few times. This chain uses TRBV5-6 with TRBJ1-2; D remains unclear. V was shortened by 4 bases and J by 4 bases, with 14 bases between the two germline ends. This CDR3 contains 14 residues. In germline, CDR1 is SGHDT, CDR2 YYEEEE. The CDR3 loop reads CASSPPGGTYGYTF. DNA for the CDR3: TGTGCCAGCAGCCCGCCCGGCGGAACCTATGGCTACACCTTC. Supplemented by reference TRBV5-6 and TRBJ1-2, the full variable domain reads DAGVTQSPTHLIKTRGQQVTLRCSPKSGHDTVSWYQQALGQGPQFIFQYYEEEERQRGNFPDRFSGHQFPNYSSELNVNALLLGDSALYLCASSPPGGTYGYTFGSGTRLTVV.

The chain is built from TRBV11-3 and TRBJ2-5; TRBD1 matches at 8 bases. Germline V gene sequence: CDR1 SGHNT, CDR2 YENEEA. This CDR3 region has 14 residues. Trimming cost V 4 bases and J 11 bases; bases outside gene matches: 12. The CDR3 spells CASSWRQGAEEQYF. Here the CDR3 DNA reads TGTGCCAGCAGCTGGAGGCAGGGGGCGGAAGAGCAGTACTTC.

The chain is built from TRBV11-3 and TRBJ2-6, with 7 nucleotides matching TRBD1. Germline lookup yields CDR1 SGHNT and CDR2 YENEEA. Trimming removed 5 bases from V and 5 bases from J; junction bases left unmatched: 9. The CDR3 sequence is 16 residues long. The CDR3 bases are TGTGCCAGCAGCCCCCGACAGGGCCGTTGGGCCAACGTCCTGACTTTC. Its protein product is CASSPRQGRWANVLTF. Complete variable domain (other parts from reference TRBV11-3 and TRBJ2-6): EAGVVQSPRYKIIEKKQPVAFWCNPISGHNTLYWYLQNLGQGPELLIRYENEEAVDDSQLPKDRFSAERLKGVDSTLKIQPAELGDSAVYLCASSPRQGRWANVLTFGAGSRLTVL.

This sequence joins TRBV5-1 and TRBJ2-5; 8 nucleotides align to TRBD2. V lost 6 bases and J lost 2; bases outside the gene matches: 18. This CDR3 is 18 amino acids long. The germline gives CDR1 SGHRS, CDR2 YFSETQ. The CDR3 sequence is CASKIGGSSGARQETQYF. DNA for the CDR3: TGCGCCAGCAAGATAGGAGGGAGTAGCGGGGCTCGGCAAGAGACCCAGTACTTC.

The CDR3: CASSLNRGDTGELFF. The CDR3 DNA reads as TGTGCCAGCTCCCTCAACAGGGGCGACACCGGGGAGCTGTTTTTT. The chain joins TRBV18 to TRBJ2-2; 7 nucleotides align to TRBD1. The CDR3 is 15 residues long. The trim removed 6 bases at V and 3 bases at J, leaving 7 bases unmatched. The germline CDR1 and CDR2 sequences are KGHSH and LQKENI.

V gene TRBV4-1 combines with J gene TRBJ1-1; 7 bases are shared with TRBD1. CDR1 and CDR2 from the germline V gene are MGHRA and YSYEKL. The CDR3 sequence is 15 residues long. V was pared by 0 bases and J by 1 base, with 2 bases of the junction left unmatched. The CDR3 sequence is CASSQETGRNTEAFF. CDR3 coding DNA: TGCGCCAGCAGCCAAGAGACAGGGAGGAACACTGAAGCTTTCTTT.

V gene TRBV15 combines with J gene TRBJ2-1, with D possibly TRBD1 on 6 matching bases. Looked up from germline, CDR1 is LNHNV and CDR2 is YYDKDF (reference sequence). The V and J ends lost 1 base and 9 bases respectively, with 13 bases between them. This CDR3 region has 14 residues. The CDR3 coding sequence is TGTGCCACCAGCAGAGGTTTACAGGGTAGTGAGCAGTTCTTC. It translates to CATSRGLQGSEQFF.